This entry features one TCR beta chain sequence. Its antigen is unidentified. Produced via immunoSEQ multiplex PCR; TCRdb's table is partial and in-frame only. There are 90,000 to 150,000 clones in the sample; 85% to 90% occur only once, and roughly 2% lies in the top ten. This entry is derived from a study of cytomegalovirus exposure and HLA in healthy donors. The overall study: A later analysis reported the same platform for the roughly 110 validation repertoires and the roughly 650 first-cohort repertoires. Study-wide findings and caveats: According to reports, the classifier identified cytomegalovirus status with high specificity and sensitivity. Cytomegalovirus association was assigned to 170 or so TCR beta chains.

There are 16 residues in the CDR3. V lost 6 bases and J lost 1, with 18 bases in between. The V gene's germline CDR1 is ENHRY and CDR2 SYGVKD. The receptor's source is a woman aged 25 to 39 in good health and CMV-seronegative. The chain is built from TRBV10-3 and TRBJ1-1; D is unresolved. Sequencing input: PBMCs. Here the CDR3 DNA reads TGTGCCATCAGGCCCCGCCAGTTCGTATCGAACACTGAAGCTTTCTTT. Protein sequence: CAIRPRQFVSNTEAFF.